One and the same sample provided the 28 T cell receptor beta chains below, sequenced in a study of blood T cell repertoires in COVID-19. Sequenced by immunoSEQ multiplex PCR; TCRdb stores in-frame clones only, minus some. The profile covers about 310,000 clones, with 85% appearing a single time and approximately 1.9% taken by the ten largest. The specimen was PBMCs or T cells enriched from blood (not recorded which). The receptors were gathered from a woman younger than 45 who had been exposed to COVID-19.

This sequence joins TRBV27 and TRBJ1-1; D not certain. The CDR3 is made up of 13 amino acids. CDR1 is MNHEY and CDR2 is SMNVEV in the germline V gene (reference sequence). The V gene lost 2 bases and the J gene lost 3 bases, with 7 bases spanning the gap. CDR3 sequence: CASSLADYTEAFF. CDR3 nucleotide sequence: TGTGCCAGCAGTTTAGCAGATTACACTGAAGCTTTCTTT.

The chain combines TRBV28 with TRBJ1-3; 7 positions match TRBD1. This CDR3 has 14 amino acids. The J segment lost 0 bases and the V segment lost 6 bases, leaving 2 bases of the junction unmatched. Per the germline V gene, CDR1 is MDHEN and CDR2 is SYDVKM. The CDR3 DNA follows: TGTGCCAGCAGGGGACAGCCCTCTGGAAACACCATATATTTT. This gives the protein CASRGQPSGNTIYF.

CDR3: CASSRTTESGNTIYF. CDR3 in DNA: TGCGCCAGCAGCCGTACCACCGAGTCTGGAAACACCATATATTTT. The genes are TRBV4-1 and TRBJ1-3; D uncertain. The CDR3 is 15 residues long. Germline values: CDR1 MGHRA, CDR2 YSYEKL. V was pared by 4 bases and J by 1 base, with 11 bases between.

The chain recombines TRBV9 with TRBJ1-3, with D possibly matching TRBD1 (6 bases). Trimming removed 5 bases from V and 0 bases from J, with 15 bases in between. Germline CDR1 and CDR2: SGDLS and YYNGEE. The CDR3 sequence is 16 residues long. The CDR3 DNA is TGTGCCAGCAGGCAAGGGGGAGCTAGCTCTGGAAACACCATATATTTT. Protein sequence: CASRQGGASSGNTIYF.

This chain uses TRBV24-1 with TRBJ2-6; D is uncertain. Per germline, CDR1 KGHDR and CDR2 SFDVKD. The V and J ends lost 7 bases and 0 bases respectively, with 24 bases between them. The CDR3 loop spans 20 amino acids. The chain's CDR3 is CATSLDITTKNYSGANVLTF. The CDR3 coding sequence is TGTGCCACCAGCCTGGATATCACTACCAAAAATTACTCTGGGGCCAACGTCCTGACTTTC.

The chain couples TRBV30 to TRBJ1-1; no definite D call. CDR1 GTSNPN and CDR2 SVGIG come from the germline V gene (reference sequence). The CDR3 sequence is 11 residues long. Between the trimmed V and J ends, which lost 6 bases and 7 bases, there was a span of 12 bases. DNA of the CDR3: TGTGCCTGCCGGGAAGGCCTTGAAGCTTTCTTT. Amino acids: CACREGLEAFF.

The chain joins TRBV14 to TRBJ2-7; weak D call: TRBD1 (6 bases). Germline assignment: CDR1 SGHDN and CDR2 FVKESK. The CDR3 extends over 13 amino acids. V was clipped by 4 bases and J by 6 bases, with 13 bases between them. CDR3 protein: CASSPQGTSEQYF. The CDR3 nucleotides read TGTGCCAGCAGCCCACAAGGGACAAGCGAGCAGTACTTC.

The count of this clone is one. The chain uses TRBV30 and TRBJ1-1; maybe TRBD1 (5 bases). The CDR3 is 14 amino acids. The V gene's germline CDR1 is GTSNPN and CDR2 SVGIG (reference sequence). Trimming shortened V by 5 bases and J by 1 base, and 14 bases separated the two germline ends. CDR3 in amino acids: CAWELGQANTEAFF. The CDR3 DNA reads as TGTGCCTGGGAGCTCGGACAAGCGAACACTGAAGCTTTCTTT.

This rearrangement joins TRBV5-1 to TRBJ1-2, with 10 positions matching TRBD1. Trimming cost V 1 base and J 2 bases; bases outside gene matches: 5. Germline V gives CDR1 SGHRS, CDR2 YFSETQ. CDR3 length: 16 amino acids. The CDR3 bases are TGCGCCAGCAGCTTGAGGGACAGGGGTCCCAACTATGGCTACACCTTC. Translated, it gives CASSLRDRGPNYGYTF.

This clone was counted a single time. V gene TRBV7-3 combines with J gene TRBJ2-5; the match to TRBD2 covers 10 bases. Germline lookup yields CDR1 SGHTA and CDR2 FQGTGA. CDR3 length: 14 amino acids. Trimming took 5 bases from V and 4 from J; bases not matched to a gene: 4. The CDR3 here is CASSPSGGAETQYF. For the CDR3, the DNA is TGTGCCAGCAGCCCGAGCGGGGGGGCAGAGACCCAGTACTTC.

CDR3 DNA sequence: TGTGCCAGCAGCGTAGATCTAGGGGGATCCTACAATGAGCAGTTCTTC. Residues: CASSVDLGGSYNEQFF. The chain employs TRBV9 and TRBJ2-1; maybe TRBD1 (6 bases). The V gene lost 0 bases and the J gene lost 1 base, with 11 bases spanning the gap. Germline V gene sequence: CDR1 SGDLS, CDR2 YYNGEE. The CDR3 runs 16 residues.

The J gene is TRBJ1-1, the V gene TRBV11-1, with TRBD1 identical over 8 bases. Germline CDR1 is SGHAT and CDR2 is FQDESV (reference sequence). The CDR3 runs to 12 residues. The trim removed 4 bases at V and 8 bases at J, leaving 3 bases unmatched. The CDR3 sequence is CASSSGQGEAFF. CDR3 nucleotide sequence: TGTGCCAGCAGCTCCGGACAGGGAGAAGCTTTCTTT.

The chain links TRBV5-4 to TRBJ2-7; the match to TRBD1 covers 9 bases. Germline CDR1 is SGHNT and CDR2 is YYREEE (reference sequence). This CDR3 contains 16 residues. V gave up 9 bases and J gave up 3 bases; unmatched junction bases: 16. The CDR3 region is CAINLLGQGLNYEQYF. CDR3 sequence (DNA): TGTGCCATCAACTTACTGGGACAGGGTCTTAACTACGAGCAGTACTTC.

The CDR3 DNA follows: TGTGCCAGCAGCCCGACTAGCGGGGCCACGAGAGGGGAGCTGTTTTTT. Its translation is CASSPTSGATRGELFF. The V call is TRBV11-3, the J call TRBJ2-2; 11 bases are a match to TRBD2. J lost 8 bases, V lost 5 bases, and 10 bases had no gene match. CDR1 is SGHNT and CDR2 is YENEEA in the germline V gene. The CDR3 consists of 16 residues.

The rearrangement uses TRBV7-9 and TRBJ1-2; 7 positions agree with TRBD1. CDR3 length: 14 residues. The V gene's germline CDR1 is SEHNR and CDR2 FQNEAQ (reference sequence). J lost 6 bases, V lost 1 base, and 5 bases had no gene match. This CDR3 is CASSLGSTGNGYTF. DNA for the CDR3: TGTGCCAGCAGCTTAGGATCGACAGGGAATGGCTACACCTTC.

The rearrangement joins TRBV2 to TRBJ2-3; no reliable D call. Per the germline V gene, CDR1 is SNHLY and CDR2 is FYNNEI. This CDR3 is 10 amino acids long. The V gene lost 11 bases and the J gene lost 5 bases, with 8 bases spanning the gap. CDR3 region: CASGLDTQYF. The DNA for the CDR3 is TGTGCCTCCGGGTTAGATACGCAGTATTTT. The full variable domain, rest sourced from reference TRBV2 and TRBJ2-3, is EPEVTQTPSHQVTQMGQEVILRCVPISNHLYFYWYRQILGQKVEFLVSFYNNEISEKSEIFDDQFSVERPDGSNFTLKIRSTKLEDSAMYFCASGLDTQYFGPGTRLTVL.

The chain combines TRBV5-1 with TRBJ2-7, with 7 bases that match TRBD2. The CDR3 loop spans 12 amino acids. Per germline, CDR1 SGHRS and CDR2 YFSETQ. V lost 7 bases, J lost 3 bases, and 4 bases stayed unmatched. CDR3 coding DNA: TGCGCCAGCGGGACGGGGGGCTACGAGCAGTACTTC. Amino acids: CASGTGGYEQYF.

As DNA, the CDR3 is TGTGCCAGCAGCCAAGTGCAGGTACTCAATCAGCCCCAGCATTTT. Its translation is CASSQVQVLNQPQHF. This chain connects TRBV4-2 to TRBJ1-5, with D unclear. Per germline, CDR1 LGHNA and CDR2 YNFKEQ. This CDR3 has 15 residues. Trimming left V 1 base short and J 3 bases short, with 10 bases between.

The rearrangement uses TRBV4-1 and TRBJ1-5, with a weak D call TRBD1 (5 bases). V lost 3 bases to trimming and J lost 6 bases, with 9 bases between them. The CDR3 totals 13 residues. Germline V CDR1 and CDR2: MGHRA, YSYEKL. This CDR3 is CASSQGGGQPQHF. In nucleotides, the CDR3 is TGCGCCAGCAGCCAGGGGGGTGGTCAGCCCCAGCATTTT.

This clone was detected only once. This rearrangement joins TRBV19 to TRBJ1-3; possibly TRBD1 for D (6 bases). Germline V gives CDR1 LNHDA, CDR2 SQIVND (reference sequence). CDR3 length equals 15 residues. The V end was cut by 3 bases, the J end by 0 bases, with 9 bases between. Here the CDR3 DNA reads TGTGCCAGTAGTATCGAGACAGGCTCTGGAAACACCATATATTTT. It encodes CASSIETGSGNTIYF.

The rearrangement links TRBV28 to TRBJ1-3, with 7 nucleotides matching TRBD1. The V gene's germline CDR1 is MDHEN and CDR2 SYDVKM. The CDR3 loop spans 15 amino acids. The trim removed 5 bases at V and 4 bases at J, leaving 8 bases unmatched. The CDR3 region has the DNA TGTGCCAGCAGTGAACGACAGGGAAAGGGAAACACCATATATTTT. The encoded protein is CASSERQGKGNTIYF.

The chain recombines TRBV27 with TRBJ1-2; 10 nucleotides agree with TRBD1. The CDR3 spans 17 residues. The trim removed 3 bases at V and 4 bases at J, leaving 11 bases unmatched. Germline V lookup: CDR1 MNHEY, CDR2 SMNVEV (reference sequence). CDR3 sequence: CASSFKGQGRIFYGYTF. The CDR3 bases are TGTGCCAGCAGTTTCAAGGGACAGGGGAGAATTTTCTATGGCTACACCTTC.

V and J are TRBV24-1 and TRBJ1-3, with D maybe TRBD1 (5 bases). V was pared by 4 bases and J by 3 bases, with 9 bases between. Germline V lookup: CDR1 KGHDR, CDR2 SFDVKD. The CDR3 is made up of 14 amino acids. CDR3 loop: CATSEGGGGNTIYF. The CDR3 DNA is TGTGCCACCAGTGAGGGGGGTGGTGGAAACACCATATATTTT.

J is TRBJ2-1 and V is TRBV4-1; possibly TRBD2 for D (6 bases). The CDR3 is made up of 17 amino acids. Between the trimmed V and J ends, which lost 4 bases and 4 bases, there was a span of 20 bases. CDR1 and CDR2 (germline): MGHRA, YSYEKL. The CDR3 is CASSPYSVGDFYNEQFF. Written as DNA, the CDR3 is TGCGCCAGCAGCCCCTACTCCGTGGGGGACTTTTACAATGAGCAGTTCTTC.

This clone was seen only a few times. The chain recombines TRBV3-1 (or the pseudogene TRBV3-2) with TRBJ1-3; D not certain. The CDR3 is made up of 16 amino acids. The V gene's germline CDR1 is LGHDT and CDR2 YNNKEL (reference sequence). V shed 3 bases and J shed 0 bases, with 12 bases lying between them. The CDR3 spells CASSHLVGSSGNTIYF. The CDR3, as DNA: TGTGCCAGCAGCCATCTTGTGGGGAGCTCTGGAAACACCATATATTTT.

The rearrangement uses TRBV28 and TRBJ2-1; 10 bases align to TRBD2. V was clipped by 6 bases and J by 4 bases; unmatched bases: 6. The germline CDR1 and CDR2 sequences are MDHEN and SYDVKM. This CDR3 is built from 15 residues. The CDR3 reads CASSPSGRGYNEQFF. CDR3 in DNA: TGTGCCAGCAGCCCGAGCGGGAGGGGATACAATGAGCAGTTCTTC.

This clone has just one count. The chain is built from TRBV24-1 and TRBJ1-2, with 8 bases that match TRBD1. V lost 7 bases, J lost 5 bases, and 5 bases stayed unmatched. There are 13 residues in the CDR3. The germline V gene encodes CDR1 KGHDR and CDR2 SFDVKD. The CDR3 DNA is TGTGCCACCAGCGAAACAGGGGGTTATGGCTACACCTTC. Translated, it gives CATSETGGYGYTF.

For the CDR3, the DNA is TGTGCCAGCAGCTTACTCAGGGTCTCCTACGAGCAGTACTTC. Its translation is CASSLLRVSYEQYF. This rearrangement joins TRBV7-8 to TRBJ2-7; a possible D gene is TRBD1 (5 bases). V lost 2 bases to trimming and J lost 0 bases, with 8 bases between them. Germline V lookup: CDR1 SGHVS, CDR2 FQNEAQ. The CDR3 spans 14 residues.